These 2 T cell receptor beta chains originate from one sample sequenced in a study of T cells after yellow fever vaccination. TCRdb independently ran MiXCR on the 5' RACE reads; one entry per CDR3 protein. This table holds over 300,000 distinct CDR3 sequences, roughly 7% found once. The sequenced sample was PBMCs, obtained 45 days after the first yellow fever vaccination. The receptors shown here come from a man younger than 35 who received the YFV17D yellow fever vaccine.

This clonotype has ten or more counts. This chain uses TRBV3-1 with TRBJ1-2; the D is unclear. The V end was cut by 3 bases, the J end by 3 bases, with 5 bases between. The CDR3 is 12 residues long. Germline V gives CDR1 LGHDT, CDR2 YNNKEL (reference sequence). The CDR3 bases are TGTGCCAGCAGCCACCTCGACTATGGCTACACCTTC. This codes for CASSHLDYGYTF.

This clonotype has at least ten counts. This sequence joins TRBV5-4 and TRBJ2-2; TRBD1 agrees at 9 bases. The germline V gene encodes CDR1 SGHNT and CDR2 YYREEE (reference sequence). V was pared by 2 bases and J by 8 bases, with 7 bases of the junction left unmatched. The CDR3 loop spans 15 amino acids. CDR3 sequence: CASSLPGTGFGELFF. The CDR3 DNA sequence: TGTGCCAGCAGCTTACCCGGGACAGGGTTTGGGGAGCTGTTTTTT.